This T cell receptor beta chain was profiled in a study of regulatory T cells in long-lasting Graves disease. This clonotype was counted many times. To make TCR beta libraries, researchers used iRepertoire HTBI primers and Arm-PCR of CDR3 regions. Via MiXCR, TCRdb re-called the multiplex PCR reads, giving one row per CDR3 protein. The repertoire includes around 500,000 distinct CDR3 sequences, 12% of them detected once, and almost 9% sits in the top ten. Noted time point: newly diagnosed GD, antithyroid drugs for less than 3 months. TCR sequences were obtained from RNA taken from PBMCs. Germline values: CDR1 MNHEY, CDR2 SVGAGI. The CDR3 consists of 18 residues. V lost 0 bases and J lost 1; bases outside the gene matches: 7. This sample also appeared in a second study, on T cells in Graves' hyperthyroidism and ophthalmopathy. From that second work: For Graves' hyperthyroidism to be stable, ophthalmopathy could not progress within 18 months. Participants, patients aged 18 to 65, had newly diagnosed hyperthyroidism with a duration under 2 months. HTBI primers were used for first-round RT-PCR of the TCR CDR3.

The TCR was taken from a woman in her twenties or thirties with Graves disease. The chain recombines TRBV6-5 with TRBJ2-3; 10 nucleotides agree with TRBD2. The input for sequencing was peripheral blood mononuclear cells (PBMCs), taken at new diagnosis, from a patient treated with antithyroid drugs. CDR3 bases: TGTGCCAGCAGTTACTCGAATGGACTAGCGGTTCGCACAGATACGCAGTATTTT. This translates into CASSYSNGLAVRTDTQYF.